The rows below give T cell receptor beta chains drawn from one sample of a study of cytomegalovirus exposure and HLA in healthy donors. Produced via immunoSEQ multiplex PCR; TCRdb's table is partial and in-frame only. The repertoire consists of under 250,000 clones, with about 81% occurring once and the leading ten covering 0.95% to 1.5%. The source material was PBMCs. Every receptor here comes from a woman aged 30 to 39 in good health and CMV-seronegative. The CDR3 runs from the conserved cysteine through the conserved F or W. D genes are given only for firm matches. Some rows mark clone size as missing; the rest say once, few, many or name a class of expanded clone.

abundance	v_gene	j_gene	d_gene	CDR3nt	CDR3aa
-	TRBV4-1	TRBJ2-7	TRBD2	TGCGCCAGCAGCCACCGACTAGCGGGACTCTACGAGCAGTACTTC	CASSHRLAGLYEQYF
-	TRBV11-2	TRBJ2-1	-	TGTGCCAGCACCTCATTAGGGGATGAGCAGTTCTTC	CASTSLGDEQFF
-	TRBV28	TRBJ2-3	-	TGTGCCAGCAGTTTACCTAGCACAGATACGCAGTATTTT	CASSLPSTDTQYF
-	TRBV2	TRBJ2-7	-	TGTGCCAGCAGTGAAGCAGCGACAGATACGAACTACGAGCAGTACTTC	CASSEAATDTNYEQYF
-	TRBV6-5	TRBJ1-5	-	TGTGCCAGCAGTTACGCAGGGCCGAATCAGCCCCAGCATTTT	CASSYAGPNQPQHF
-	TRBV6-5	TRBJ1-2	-	TGTGCCAGCAGGACCGTACAGAACTATGGCTACACCTTC	CASRTVQNYGYTF
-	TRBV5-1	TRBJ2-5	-	TGCGCCAGCAGCTTGGGGGGGCTTAGAGAGACCCAGTACTTC	CASSLGGLRETQYF
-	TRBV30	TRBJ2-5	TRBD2	TGTGCCTGGACTGAACTAGCGGGAGCTCTTGCGACCCAGTACTTC	CAWTELAGALATQYF
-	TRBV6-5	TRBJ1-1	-	TGTGCCAGCGGTTCAGGGGCGAACACTGAAGCTTTCTTT	CASGSGANTEAFF
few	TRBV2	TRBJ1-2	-	TGTGCCAGCAGGACAGCGAACTATGGCTACACCTTC	CASRTANYGYTF
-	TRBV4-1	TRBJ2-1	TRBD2	TGCGCCAGCAGCCAAGATTGGAGAGCGGGGGGATCTAAGCATGAGCAGTTCTTC	CASSQDWRAGGSKHEQFF
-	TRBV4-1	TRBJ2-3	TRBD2	TGCGCCAGCAGCCAAGTAGGAGGAAGCTTAGCGGGACTAGCAACAGATACGCAGTATTTT	CASSQVGGSLAGLATDTQYF
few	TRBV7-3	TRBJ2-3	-	TGTGCCAGCAGCCCCGCACGAAGTAGGACTCCGCAGTATTTT	CASSPARSRTPQYF
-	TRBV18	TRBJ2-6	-	TGTGCCAGCTCACCTAAAGACAGCTCTGGGGCCAACGTCCTGACTTTC	CASSPKDSSGANVLTF
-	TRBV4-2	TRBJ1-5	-	TGTGCCAGCAGCCAAGGGAGGGCCCGGGGTGGTCAGCCCCAGCATTTT	CASSQGRARGGQPQHF
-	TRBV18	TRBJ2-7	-	TGTGCCAGCTCACAGGGGCTCTCCTACGAGCAGTACTTC	CASSQGLSYEQYF
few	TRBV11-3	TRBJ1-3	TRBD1	TGTGCCAGCAGCACAGGGGCGGGAAACACCATATATTTT	CASSTGAGNTIYF
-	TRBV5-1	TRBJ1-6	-	TGCGCCAGCAGCTTGCAGGGAAGCTCCTATAATTCACCCCTCCACTTT	CASSLQGSSYNSPLHF
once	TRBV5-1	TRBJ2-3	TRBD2	TGCGCCAGCAGCTTTCTAGGACTAGCGTTTAGCACAGATACGCAGTATTTT	CASSFLGLAFSTDTQYF
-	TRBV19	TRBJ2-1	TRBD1	TGTGCCAGTAGTATATTGGGCAGGGGGCAAGATGAGGGGTTCTTC	CASSILGRGQDEGFF
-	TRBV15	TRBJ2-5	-	TGTGCCACCAGCAGAGGCCGTGGACAGACAAATCAAGAGACCCAGTACTTC	CATSRGRGQTNQETQYF
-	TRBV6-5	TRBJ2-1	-	TGTGCCAGCAGTTACGGGGCCACTAAGAGGAATGAGCAGTTCTTC	CASSYGATKRNEQFF
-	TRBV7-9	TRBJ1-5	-	TGTGCCAGCAGCTTATCGACCGGGGATCAGCCCCAGCATTTT	CASSLSTGDQPQHF
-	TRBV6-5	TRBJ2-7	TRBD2	TGTGCCAGCACCGGGAGGAGGGTCTCCTACGAGCAGTACTTC	CASTGRRVSYEQYF